The T cell receptor (beta chain) described here comes from a study of blood T cell repertoires in COVID-19 (dated by TCRdb to about 2020). In the study overall: Collaborator samples came from the United States, Italy and Spain and covered acute and convalescent phases of COVID-19. The prospective study material was composed of cDNA or gDNA derived from T cells, B-cell-depleted T cells, or PBMCs. Where available, HLA class I and class II types were obtained from metadata supplied by the sample provider rather than from assay-based typing. The dataset comprised deeply sampled blood TCRbeta repertoires from subjects exposed to, actively infected with, or recovered from COVID-19. A de-identified subject ID, COVID-19 status, age in years and sex were almost always included in the sample metadata. A freely available public database, intended as a resource for researchers studying the immune response to SARS-CoV-2, is where the repertoires were released. The samples were drawn from two sources: the first 160 participants of the ongoing ImmuneRACE study, and 1,200 or so subjects contributed by 6 global collaborators.

The immunoSEQ Assay, a bias-controlled multiplex PCR, was used to amplify TCRbeta CDR3 regions from genomic DNA. In the paper's pipeline: The number of nucleated cells in each sample was estimated by amplification of reference gene primers within the assay. To quantify the absolute abundance of each unique TCRbeta CDR3 rearrangement, sequence reads were collapsed and filtered. Productive Simpson clonality was computed per sample as the square root of Simpson's diversity index over productive rearrangements. TCRdb mirrors the immuneACCESS table, restricted to in-frame sequences. Some clones are absent from its copies; in checked studies, under half trace to an unresolved V gene, and the reason for the others is unknown. The V and J calls and the clone size are those of that table, but D and trimming were determined from the DNA. This sample gives around 68,000 clones in total; about 80% of them show up just once. The top ten clones comprise 15% to 20% of the sample.

The collaborating institutions used their own protocols to collect whole blood in K2EDTA tubes. Collaborator samples were shipped for TCRbeta analysis as frozen whole blood, isolated PBMCs, or DNA extracted from either sample type. As concerns this clone: What antigen it recognizes has not been identified. It has no much larger one-base neighbor in the sample; base qualities were not kept.

Overall study results and their limits: How much clinical and demographic metadata was included differed by source and by participant, and the metadata was provided uncurated.

The sequence was collected from a man older than 75 with active COVID-19. Specimen: peripheral blood.

The DNA is TGTGCCAGCAGTCAGGGACTAGCGATTCTTTACAATGAGCAGTTCTTC. Its protein reads: CASSQGLAILYNEQFF. The chain was built from TRBV27 and TRBJ2-1, and 10 junction bases match TRBD2. Including the terminal cysteine and phenylalanine, the CDR3 comprises 16 residues. The DNA shown is the 48-base CDR3, in frame from base 1. For CDR1 and CDR2, the germline V gene (reference sequence) lists MNHEY and SMNVEV. Trimming takes 5 bases off V and 4 bases off J; junction bases not matched to a gene: 8.